This T cell receptor (beta chain) was captured in a study of T cell changes during pregnancy in multiple sclerosis. V shed 4 bases and J 6 bases; nucleotides not matched to a gene: 6. This CDR3 has 13 residues. The germline CDR1 and CDR2 sequences are MDHEN and SYDVKM. Data came from immunoSEQ multiplex PCR; TCRdb stores just in-frame clones and leaves some out. The sample yields 45,000 to 60,000 clones, approximately 93% seen once. This chain connects TRBV28 to TRBJ2-7; 7 bases are a match to TRBD1. Here the sequenced sample was peripheral blood, taken in the second trimester of pregnancy. This TCR derives from a female donor with multiple sclerosis, enrolled in a pregnancy study. This CDR3 is CASSSTGAREQYF. For the CDR3, the DNA is TGTGCCAGCAGTTCAACAGGGGCGCGCGAGCAGTACTTC.